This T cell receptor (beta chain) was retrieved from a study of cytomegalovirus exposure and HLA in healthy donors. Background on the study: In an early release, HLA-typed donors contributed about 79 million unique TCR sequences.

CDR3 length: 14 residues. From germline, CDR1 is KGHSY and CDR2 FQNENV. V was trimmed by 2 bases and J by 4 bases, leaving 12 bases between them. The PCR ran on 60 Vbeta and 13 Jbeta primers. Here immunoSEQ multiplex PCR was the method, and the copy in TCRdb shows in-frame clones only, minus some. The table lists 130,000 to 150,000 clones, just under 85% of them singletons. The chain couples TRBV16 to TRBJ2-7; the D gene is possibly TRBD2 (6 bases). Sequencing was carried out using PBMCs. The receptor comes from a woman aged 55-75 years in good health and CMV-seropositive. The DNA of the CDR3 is TGTGCCAGCAGCCAACCCGGGGCGGGGTACGAGCAGTACTTC. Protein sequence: CASSQPGAGYEQYF.